This T cell receptor beta chain was recovered during a study of blood T cell repertoires in COVID-19 (TCRdb year 2020). A note on the overall study: Samples covering the acute and convalescent phases of COVID-19 were provided by collaborators in the United States, Italy and Spain. The material from the prospective study consisted of cDNA or gDNA derived from T cells, B-cell-depleted T cells, or PBMCs. Subjects who had been exposed to COVID-19, were actively infected with it, or had recovered from it provided the deeply sampled blood TCRbeta repertoires that made up the dataset. The repertoires were released in a freely available public database meant as a resource for research on the immune response to SARS-CoV-2. The samples were drawn from the first 160 participants of the ongoing ImmuneRACE study and from some 1,300 subjects provided by 6 global collaborators. Sample metadata almost always included a de-identified subject ID, COVID-19 status, age in years and sex. Where available, HLA class I and class II types were taken from metadata supplied by the sample provider and were not determined by assay-based typing. Points the paper makes about the study in general: The quantity of clinical and demographic metadata differed by source and by participant and was supplied without curation.

In the prospective study, participants were roughly 18 to 90 years old, resided in 24 geographic areas of the United States, and were enrolled through a virtual design. In the prospective study, participants were assigned to cohorts based on the clinical history participants reported in a screening survey and a study questionnaire. Recovered participants in ImmuneRACE Cohort 3 were defined as having two consecutive negative NP/OP PCR tests, clearance from a healthcare professional, or resolution of symptoms. Each participant in the prospective study had whole blood, serum and a nasopharyngeal or oropharyngeal swab collected by mobile phlebotomists. Over a 2-month period, participants in the prospective study had the option of providing additional blood draws and questionnaires. Prospective study blood samples were shipped either frozen or at room temperature before DNA extraction. The immunoSEQ Assay, a bias-controlled multiplex PCR, was used to amplify TCRbeta CDR3 regions from genomic DNA. The published analysis was carried out like this. Nucleated cell counts per sample were estimated from amplification of reference gene primers within the assay. Sequence reads were collapsed and filtered to measure the absolute abundance of every unique TCRbeta CDR3 rearrangement. For each sample, productive Simpson clonality was calculated by taking the square root of Simpson's diversity index across productive rearrangements. TCRdb mirrors the immuneACCESS table, restricted to in-frame sequences. Some clones are absent from its copies; in checked studies, under half trace to an unresolved V gene, and the reason for the others is unknown. V, J and clone size were drawn from that table, and D and trimming were deduced from the DNA. The sample table records about 400,000 clones; more than 85% of these occur just once. The top ten constitute 3% of the sample.

Per the germline V gene, MGHRA is the CDR1 and YSYEKL is the CDR2. V and J are trimmed by 4 bases and 8 bases, and the gene matches miss 8 bases of the junction. The cysteine opens and the phenylalanine closes a CDR3 of 16 amino acids. Of all the DNA, just the CDR3 is kept, 48 bases in frame from base 1. About this clone: Its binding antigen is unknown. Base qualities are not at hand, and no much larger clone is one base apart.

The chain is assembled from TRBV4-1 and TRBJ2-1, and 13 bases in between align with TRBD2. The sequencing sample was made of PBMCs or T cells enriched from blood (not recorded which). This TCR derives from a woman in her twenties or thirties who had recovered from COVID-19. Here the CDR3 is given as CASSPTGTSGGDEQFF. The DNA sequence is as follows: TGCGCCAGCAGCCCCACGGGCACTAGCGGGGGGGATGAGCAGTTCTTC.